The 21 T cell receptor beta chains reported below all come from one sample, sequenced in a study of early T cells in non-severe SARS-CoV-2 infection. TCRdb fed the 5' RACE reads into MiXCR, producing one record per CDR3 protein. The data show more than 25,000 distinct CDR3 sequences, about 4.5% seen once. Material: whole blood, obtained at baseline. These receptors all come from an adult who was a healthcare worker with PCR-confirmed SARS-CoV-2 infection or an uninfected control (not recorded which).

This clonotype was seen at least ten times. This chain joins TRBV18 and TRBJ1-2, with D possibly matching TRBD1 (6 bases). Trimming cost V 6 bases and J 3 bases, with 14 bases left between them. This CDR3 spans 14 amino acids. The germline V gene has CDR1 KGHSH and CDR2 LQKENI. DNA for the CDR3: TGTGCCAGCTCCCCCCAGGGGCAGGACTATGGCTACACCTTC. It encodes CASSPQGQDYGYTF.

This clonotype was counted between two and nine times. This chain uses TRBV20-1 with TRBJ1-2; D is ambiguous. Trimming pared 3 bases from V and 4 bases from J, leaving 12 bases between. CDR3 length: 13 residues. Germline assignment: CDR1 DFQATT and CDR2 SNEGSKA (reference sequence). The CDR3 nucleotides are TGCAGTGCTAGGCTACAGCAACTCTATGGCTACACCTTC. It yields the protein CSARLQQLYGYTF.

This clonotype was observed at least ten times. V gene TRBV6-1 combines with J gene TRBJ2-5, with TRBD1 matching over 7 bases. V was pared by 11 bases and J by 3 bases, with 6 bases of the junction left unmatched. The length of the CDR3 is 12 residues. Per the germline V gene, CDR1 is MNHNS and CDR2 is SASEGT. CDR3 sequence: CALRDSKETQYF. CDR3 DNA sequence: TGTGCCCTCCGGGACAGCAAAGAGACCCAGTACTTC.

In this sample, this clonotype turned up many times. V is TRBV29-1 and J is TRBJ1-1; 7 nucleotides agree with TRBD1. Germline-derived CDR1 and CDR2 are SQVTM and ANQGSEA. CDR3 length: 13 amino acids. With V trimmed by 8 bases and J by 5 bases, 11 bases remained unmatched. The CDR3 DNA is TGCAGCTCCCGGGGGACAGAGGCTACTGAAGCTTTCTTT. It translates to CSSRGTEATEAFF.

This clonotype came up many times. V is TRBV29-1 and J is TRBJ1-1; no clear D gene. The CDR3 covers 12 residues. V was trimmed by 3 bases and J by 4 bases, leaving 9 bases between them. Per the germline V gene, CDR1 is SQVTM and CDR2 is ANQGSEA. CDR3 sequence: CSVEEGGTEAFF. The DNA of the CDR3 is TGCAGCGTTGAGGAGGGAGGCACTGAAGCTTTCTTT.

This clonotype was detected ten times or more. The genes are TRBV11-2 and TRBJ2-7; the match to TRBD1 covers 9 bases. Losses at the gene ends were 7 bases for V and 3 bases for J; bases not matched to a gene: 10. The CDR3 loop spans 15 amino acids. The germline V gene has CDR1 SGHAT and CDR2 FQNNGV. The CDR3 DNA sequence: TGTGCCAGCATCATGCCGGGACAGGGTTTCTACGAGCAGTACTTC. Translating it yields CASIMPGQGFYEQYF.

In its sample, this clonotype was seen many times. This chain links TRBV30 with TRBJ1-2; a weak D match, TRBD1 (6 bases). Germline V gives CDR1 GTSNPN, CDR2 SVGIG (reference sequence). This CDR3 contains 14 residues. V shed 3 bases and J shed 4 bases, with 15 bases lying between them. The DNA of the CDR3 is TGTGCCTGGAGAGATGCAGGGGATCCCTATGGCTACACCTTC. This sequence encodes CAWRDAGDPYGYTF. Full variable domain (remainder filled in from reference TRBV30 and TRBJ1-2): SQTIHQWPATLVQPVGSPLSLECTVEGTSNPNLYWYRQAAGRGLQLLFYSVGIGQISSEVPQNLSASRPQDRQFILSSKKLLLSDSGFYLCAWRDAGDPYGYTFGSGTRLTVV.

V is TRBV20-1 and J is TRBJ2-7, with 11 positions matching TRBD2. The CDR3 loop spans 14 amino acids. V shed 6 bases, J shed 2 bases, and the junction held 6 bases outside the gene matches. The germline gives CDR1 DFQATT, CDR2 SNEGSKA (reference sequence). The CDR3 loop is CSARPGLAAYEQYF. The CDR3 nucleotides read TGCAGTGCGCGACCGGGACTAGCGGCCTACGAGCAGTACTTC.

This clonotype was detected ten times or more. The rearrangement links TRBV15 to TRBJ2-3; 12 positions agree with TRBD2. The CDR3 sequence is 18 residues long. Germline CDR1 and CDR2: LNHNV and YYDKDF (reference sequence). J lost 3 bases, V lost 1 base, and 8 bases had no gene match. In DNA form, the CDR3 reads TGTGCCACCAGCAGAGCCGAGACTAGCGGGAGTTGGACAGATACGCAGTATTTT. Its translation is CATSRAETSGSWTDTQYF.

Many counts were recorded for this clonotype. The CDR3 nucleotides are TGTGCCAGCACCACCGGGGCTGGGGCCAACGTCCTGACTTTC. As protein: CASTTGAGANVLTF. The chain couples TRBV6-2 or TRBV6-3 to TRBJ2-6; a weak D match, TRBD2 (5 bases). V shed 7 bases and J shed 2 bases, with 9 bases lying between them. Germline V gives CDR1 MNHEY, CDR2 SVGEGT. This CDR3 spans 14 amino acids.

The table lists this clonotype with many counts. The chain combines TRBV10-3 with TRBJ2-7; 10 bases fit TRBD2. Germline loops: CDR1 ENHRY, CDR2 SYGVKD. The CDR3 runs 18 residues. The V gene end was trimmed by 0 bases and the J gene end by 3 bases; junction bases not matched to a gene: 11. CDR3 in amino acids: CAISESGLAGADSYEQYF. The CDR3 region has the DNA TGTGCCATCAGTGAGTCGGGGCTAGCGGGAGCTGATAGCTACGAGCAGTACTTC.

This clonotype appeared many times. This chain connects TRBV10-2 to TRBJ2-7; D uncertain. The CDR3 is 13 amino acids. In germline, CDR1 is WSHSY, CDR2 SAAADI. V shed 4 bases and J shed 6 bases, with 13 bases lying between them. CDR3 sequence: CASSARPISEQYF. As DNA, the CDR3 is TGCGCCAGCAGTGCGAGGCCAATAAGCGAGCAGTACTTC.

This clonotype was found many times. The chain employs TRBV20-1 and TRBJ2-4; D might be TRBD1 or TRBD2, each matching 5 bases. This CDR3 has 12 amino acids. Germline CDR1 and CDR2: DFQATT and SNEGSKA (reference sequence). V lost 8 bases to trimming and J lost 1 base, with 9 bases between them. DNA for the CDR3: TGCAGTTTCGAGGGGGCCAAAAACATTCAGTACTTC. This codes for CSFEGAKNIQYF.

The chain is built from TRBV14 and TRBJ2-5, with 9 bases fitting TRBD1. J was trimmed by 1 base and V by 4 bases; bases with no gene match: 7. CDR1 and CDR2 (germline): SGHDN, FVKESK. The CDR3 is made up of 16 amino acids. CDR3 sequence: CASSLWGQGSQETQYF. In DNA form, the CDR3 reads TGTGCCAGCAGCCTGTGGGGACAGGGATCCCAAGAGACCCAGTACTTC. The variable domain in full, with the rest retrieved from reference TRBV14 and TRBJ2-5, is EAGVTQFPSHSVIEKGQTVTLRCDPISGHDNLYWYRRVMGKEIKFLLHFVKESKQDESGMPNNRFLAERTGGTYSTLKVQPAELEDSGVYFCASSLWGQGSQETQYFGPGTRLLVL.

This clonotype was observed at least ten times. CDR3 sequence: CATSAPEGGQETQYF. CDR3 coding DNA: TGTGCCACCAGTGCCCCAGAGGGAGGGCAAGAGACCCAGTACTTC. This sequence joins TRBV24-1 and TRBJ2-5; TRBD2 matches at 7 bases. Per germline, CDR1 KGHDR and CDR2 SFDVKD. The CDR3 covers 15 residues. V shed 5 bases, J shed 2 bases, and the junction held 7 bases outside the gene matches.

J is TRBJ2-7 and V is TRBV3-1; no definite D call. V lost 0 bases and J lost 6, with 9 bases in between. The CDR3 extends over 13 amino acids. Germline CDR1 is LGHDT and CDR2 is YNNKEL (reference sequence). The CDR3 DNA reads TGTGCCAGCAGCCAAGAAATCGGAACCGAGCAGTACTTC. Translating it yields CASSQEIGTEQYF.

This clonotype is categorized as medium-sized (0.01 to 0.1%). This sequence joins TRBV20-1 and TRBJ2-7; possibly TRBD1 or TRBD2 for D (6 bases each). The germline V gene has CDR1 DFQATT and CDR2 SNEGSKA (reference sequence). CDR3 length: 17 residues. The V end was cut by 2 bases, the J end by 9 bases, with 29 bases between. Written as DNA, the CDR3 is TGCAGTGCTAGACAACCACCAACTGGGGGGACATACGACGGGCAGTACTTC. Its protein is CSARQPPTGGTYDGQYF.

Judged by abundance, this clonotype is medium-sized. CDR3 sequence reads: CSASGEATDTQYF. CDR3 nucleotides: TGCAGTGCTAGCGGGGAGGCGACAGATACGCAGTATTTT. The V call is TRBV20-1, the J call TRBJ2-3; D possibly corresponds to TRBD2 (6 bases). Germline values: CDR1 DFQATT, CDR2 SNEGSKA (reference sequence). The CDR3 contains 13 residues. Between the trimmed V and J ends, which lost 3 bases and 3 bases, there was a span of 10 bases.

Within the sample, this clonotype is medium-sized. The genes are TRBV19 and TRBJ1-2; D not resolved. The V end was cut by 5 bases, the J end by 3 bases, with 13 bases between. The germline CDR1 and CDR2 sequences are LNHDA and SQIVND (reference sequence). This CDR3 comprises 14 residues. CDR3 in amino acids: CASSWRVSYYGYTF. CDR3 nucleotides: TGTGCCAGTAGTTGGAGGGTTTCCTACTATGGCTACACCTTC.

This clonotype was recorded at least ten times. V is TRBV2 and J is TRBJ2-2; the match to TRBD1 covers 7 bases. CDR1 SNHLY and CDR2 FYNNEI come from the germline V gene. CDR3 length: 14 amino acids. Trimming took 6 bases from V and 2 from J; bases not matched to a gene: 3. DNA for the CDR3: TGTGCCAGCAGGTTAGGGGGCAACACCGGGGAGCTGTTTTTT. It yields the protein CASRLGGNTGELFF.

This chain joins TRBV4-2 and TRBJ1-6; D not certain. Trimming left V 0 bases short and J 6 bases short, with 6 bases between. This CDR3 region has 14 residues. CDR1 is LGHNA, CDR2 YNFKEQ, per germline. The CDR3, as DNA: TGTGCCAGCAGCCAAGACGATTCTAATTCACCCCTCCACTTT. Its translation: CASSQDDSNSPLHF.